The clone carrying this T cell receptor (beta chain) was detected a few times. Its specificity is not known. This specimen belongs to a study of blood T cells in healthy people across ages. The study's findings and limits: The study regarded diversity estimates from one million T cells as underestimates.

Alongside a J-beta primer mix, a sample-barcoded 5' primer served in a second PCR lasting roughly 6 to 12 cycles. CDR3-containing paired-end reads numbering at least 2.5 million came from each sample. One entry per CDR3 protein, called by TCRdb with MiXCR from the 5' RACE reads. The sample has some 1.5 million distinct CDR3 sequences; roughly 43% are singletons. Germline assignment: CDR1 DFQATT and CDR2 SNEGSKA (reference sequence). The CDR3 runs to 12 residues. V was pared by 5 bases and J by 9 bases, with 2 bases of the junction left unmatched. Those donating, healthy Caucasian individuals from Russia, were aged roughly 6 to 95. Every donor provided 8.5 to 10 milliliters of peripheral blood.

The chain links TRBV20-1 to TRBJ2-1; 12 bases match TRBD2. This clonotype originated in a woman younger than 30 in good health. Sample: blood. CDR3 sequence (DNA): TGCAGTGCTCTGGGACTAGCGGGTGAGCAGTTCTTC. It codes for CSALGLAGEQFF.